Listed below are T cell receptor beta chains from one sample, sequenced in a study of T cell responses to AZD1222 COVID-19 vaccine. Generated by immunoSEQ multiplex PCR, the TCRdb table keeps only in-frame clones and is missing some. The table lists tens of thousands of clones, approximately 84% of them singletons. Specimen: peripheral blood, collected on day 0 of AZD1222 vaccination. These receptor sequences come from an adult in good health. Both conserved end residues are part of each CDR3. D genes are given only for firm matches. The size field is filled for only some rows; it gives once, few, many or a size class.

d_gene	v_gene	j_gene	abundance	CDR3nt	CDR3aa
NA	TRBV7-2	TRBJ2-1	once	TGTGCCAGCAGCTTGGCCTTATACAATGAGCAGTTCTTC	CASSLALYNEQFF
NA	TRBV6-1	TRBJ2-7	NA	TGTGCCAGCAGTGAAGCGGTGGTGAGGGCCGAGCAGTACTTC	CASSEAVVRAEQYF
NA	TRBV19	TRBJ1-1	NA	TGTGCCAGTAGTATCCCCCTGCGGCGTTCGGGAGGTGAAGCTTTCTTT	CASSIPLRRSGGEAFF
TRBD1	TRBV5-1	TRBJ2-5	NA	TGCGCCAGCAGCTCTTCTACCTCGGGACAGGGGGTAGGAGAGACCCAGTACTTC	CASSSSTSGQGVGETQYF
NA	TRBV3-1/TRBV3-2	TRBJ1-4	NA	TGTGCCAGCAGCCAAGTCGGAAGTCCGGCAACTAATGAAAAACTGTTTTTT	CASSQVGSPATNEKLFF
TRBD1	TRBV27	TRBJ1-6	once	TGTGCCAGCAGGGGGACAGGGTACTCACCCCTCCACTTT	CASRGTGYSPLHF
TRBD1	TRBV30	TRBJ1-2	NA	TGTGCCTGGACCGACAGGGACTATGGCTACACCTTC	CAWTDRDYGYTF
TRBD1	TRBV27	TRBJ2-2	NA	TGTGCCAGCAGTCTCCGGGACAGAGACACCGGGGAGCTGTTTTTT	CASSLRDRDTGELFF
TRBD1	TRBV7-2	TRBJ1-3	NA	TGTGCCAGCAGCTTAGGCGGACAGGGGTTTGTCAGCACCATATATTTT	CASSLGGQGFVSTIYF
NA	TRBV18	TRBJ2-2	NA	TGTGCCAGCTCACCACAGGTGGGGAGCACCGGGGAGCTGTTTTTT	CASSPQVGSTGELFF
NA	TRBV6-5	TRBJ1-5	NA	TGTGCCATCTCCAGCCTGAATCAGCCCCAGCATTTT	CAISSLNQPQHF
NA	TRBV5-6	TRBJ1-6	few	TGTGCCAGCAGCTTGGAAGGGGGATTGAGATCACCCCTCCACTTT	CASSLEGGLRSPLHF
NA	TRBV29-1	TRBJ1-2	NA	TGCAGCGTGGCAGGCTATGGCTACACCTTC	CSVAGYGYTF
NA	TRBV6-5	TRBJ1-1	NA	TGTGCCAGCAGCCCCTTGATAAGGTTTACTGAAGCTTTCTTT	CASSPLIRFTEAFF
NA	TRBV6-1	TRBJ2-5	NA	TGTGCCAGCAGTGTTAACCTTACTCCTTACCAAGAGACCCAGTACTTC	CASSVNLTPYQETQYF
NA	TRBV24-1	TRBJ2-2	NA	TGTGCCACCAGTGACCCTCCGGGGCTGAACACCGGGGAGCTGTTTTTT	CATSDPPGLNTGELFF
NA	TRBV7-3	TRBJ2-1	NA	TGTGCCAGCAGCCTATCAGGAGTTTACAATGAGCAGTTCTTC	CASSLSGVYNEQFF
NA	TRBV27	TRBJ1-1	NA	TGTGCCAGCAGTTTAGGACTTCCTGAAAGGAGCACTGAAGCTTTCTTT	CASSLGLPERSTEAFF
NA	TRBV3-1/TRBV3-2	TRBJ1-4	NA	TGTGCCAGCAGCCAAAGAGGGACTGCAACTAATGAAAAACTGTTTTTT	CASSQRGTATNEKLFF
NA	TRBV19	TRBJ1-2	NA	TGTGCCAGTAGTATAGTTCAGACAAACTATGGCTACACCTTC	CASSIVQTNYGYTF
NA	TRBV5-1	TRBJ1-1	NA	TGCGCCAGCAGCTTGGCCGCGAACCGGAATGAAGCTTTCTTT	CASSLAANRNEAFF
NA	TRBV24-1	TRBJ2-2	NA	TGTGCCACCAGCCCTTCGACTGGGAACACCGGGGAGCTGTTTTTT	CATSPSTGNTGELFF
NA	TRBV18	TRBJ1-4	few	TGTGCCAGCTCCCCTACAGCAACTAATGAAAAACTGTTTTTT	CASSPTATNEKLFF
NA	TRBV5-1	TRBJ2-1	NA	TGCGCCAGCAGCTTGGCCGGGGCCCACAATGAGCAGTTCTTC	CASSLAGAHNEQFF
NA	TRBV18	TRBJ2-7	NA	TGTGCCAGCTCACCACCGACATTGACCTACGAGCAGTACTTC	CASSPPTLTYEQYF
TRBD2	TRBV7-6	TRBJ2-1	NA	TGTGCCAGCAGCTCCTGGAGGGAGGGTTACAATGAGCAGTTCTTC	CASSSWREGYNEQFF
TRBD2	TRBV5-1	TRBJ2-5	once	TGCGCCAGCAGCAAACTAGCGGGGGCCCGAGAGACCCAGTACTTC	CASSKLAGARETQYF
NA	TRBV29-1	TRBJ2-3	NA	TGCAGCGTTGAAGCTCCCGCGGGACCAACCGATACGCAGTATTTT	CSVEAPAGPTDTQYF
TRBD1	TRBV4-1	TRBJ2-7	NA	TGCGCCAGCAGCCACGGACAGGGGCCTCCTCGGGAGCAGTACTTC	CASSHGQGPPREQYF
NA	TRBV9	TRBJ2-2	NA	TGTGCCAGCAGCGCCAGAGGAACGAACACCGGGGAGCTGTTTTTT	CASSARGTNTGELFF
NA	TRBV11-3	TRBJ2-5	once	TGTGCCAGCAGCTTAGGGTTCCAAGAGACCCAGTACTTC	CASSLGFQETQYF
NA	TRBV19	TRBJ1-1	NA	TGTGCCAGTTCTTCCAGGGATTGGGAAGTCACTGAAGCTTTCTTT	CASSSRDWEVTEAFF
NA	TRBV19	TRBJ1-4	once	TGTGCCAGTAGTCCGTGGACCTCAACTAATGAAAAACTGTTTTTT	CASSPWTSTNEKLFF
NA	TRBV7-9	TRBJ2-1	once	TGTGCCAGCAGCTTAGGTCCCTCCCAGTTCTTC	CASSLGPSQFF
NA	TRBV3-1/TRBV3-2	TRBJ1-2	NA	TGTGCCAGCAGCCAAGATATGGGAAACTATGGCTACACCTTC	CASSQDMGNYGYTF
NA	TRBV24-1	TRBJ1-3	NA	TGTGCCACCAGTGGGGGCTCTGGAAACACCATATATTTT	CATSGGSGNTIYF
TRBD1	TRBV11-2	TRBJ1-1	once	TGTGCCAGCAGCTTACAGGGGGTGGGCACTGAAGCTTTCTTT	CASSLQGVGTEAFF
NA	TRBV7-2	TRBJ2-2	NA	TGTGCCAGCAGCTTAGGGGTGAACACCGGGGAGCTGTTTTTT	CASSLGVNTGELFF
TRBD1	TRBV5-1	TRBJ1-4	NA	TGCGCCAGCAGCCCGGGGGACAGTAATGAAAAACTGTTTTTT	CASSPGDSNEKLFF
TRBD2	TRBV10-3	TRBJ2-1	NA	TGTGCCATCAGTGAGAGTAGCGGGAGGGCCGGAAATGAGCAGTTCTTC	CAISESSGRAGNEQFF
NA	TRBV10-3	TRBJ2-5	NA	TGTGCCATCAGTGAGTCGCAGCAAGAGACCCAGTACTTC	CAISESQQETQYF
NA	TRBV5-1	TRBJ1-2	few	TGCGCCAGCGGGCCTGTTGAAGCTAACTATGGCTACACCTTC	CASGPVEANYGYTF
NA	TRBV12-3/TRBV12-4	TRBJ1-1	NA	TGTGCCAGCAGTTATATGCGGATCACTGAAGCTTTCTTT	CASSYMRITEAFF
TRBD1	TRBV30	TRBJ1-1	NA	TGTGCCTGGAGAAAGACAGGGGTCACTGAAGCTTTCTTT	CAWRKTGVTEAFF
TRBD1	TRBV5-1	TRBJ1-3	few	TGCGCCAGCAGCTTGGCCGGGACAGGTCCCTCTGGAAACACCATATATTTT	CASSLAGTGPSGNTIYF
TRBD2	TRBV6-5	TRBJ2-1	NA	TGTGCCAGCAGTTACCTAGCGGGAAAAGATGAGCAGTTCTTC	CASSYLAGKDEQFF
NA	TRBV6-5	TRBJ2-7	NA	TGTGCCAGCAGGAGCTCAGGGTACTACGAGCAGTACTTC	CASRSSGYYEQYF
TRBD2	TRBV5-1	TRBJ2-7	NA	TGCGCCAGCAACTCGGCTAGCGGGAGTTCCGACGAGCAGTACTTC	CASNSASGSSDEQYF
TRBD2	TRBV18	TRBJ2-7	NA	TGTGCCAGCTCACCACGGCCTAGCGGGGACTACGAGCAGTACTTC	CASSPRPSGDYEQYF
TRBD1	TRBV6-5	TRBJ1-1	NA	TGTGCCAGCAGTAACAGGGGGCTTAGGACTGAAGCTTTCTTT	CASSNRGLRTEAFF
NA	TRBV4-3	TRBJ2-1	once	TGCGCCAGCAGCCAAGTAATAGCGTATGAGCAGTTCTTC	CASSQVIAYEQFF